This T cell receptor (beta chain) stems from a study of TIL therapy for anti-PD-1-resistant metastatic lung cancer. Study as a whole: Half of patients were current or former smokers.

The immunoSEQ assay was v3. Libraries were prepared by immunoSEQ multiplex PCR; TCRdb keeps only in-frame clonotypes and omits some of them. This table holds roughly 57,000 clones, 81% found once. Findings and caveats of the study: Treatment-naive, never-smoker and oncogene-addicted patients were overrepresented in this highly selected cohort.

Time point specified: pre-treatment sample, taken before nivolumab and TIL therapy. Patients were adults with stage 4 NSCLC. Per the germline V gene, CDR1 is SEHNR and CDR2 is FQNEAQ (reference sequence). The CDR3 is 13 amino acids. Trimming took 5 bases from V and 8 from J, leaving 13 bases between them. Regarding this clone: The antigen is undetermined.

The V gene is TRBV7-9, the J gene TRBJ2-1; D is ambiguous. Specimen: blood, collected at baseline. The clonotype comes from a person aged 30 to 80 with non-small cell lung cancer. The CDR3 reads CASSGRFHDEQFF. The CDR3 region has the DNA TGTGCCAGCAGCGGCCGGTTTCACGATGAGCAGTTCTTC.